This TCR beta chain emerged from a study of human T cells and chemical hapten exposure. As for the study in general: Diagnoses of alopecia areata, totalis or universalis occurred in mostly female patients. The study's findings and limits: Among expanded TCRs, significantly more large CDR3 similarity clusters formed than among controls.

The time point: patch test 3, about 24 weeks after DPC sensitization. The treatment was: therapeutic diphenylcyclopropenone sensitization with weekly scalp DPC. MiXCR, applied by TCRdb to the RACE reads, yields one record per CDR3 protein. The table includes tens of thousands of distinct CDR3 sequences, around 10% detected once. In this sample, this clonotype turned up many times. Its specificity is not known. The sequences come from whole blood, collected in connection with sensitization to the hapten diphenylcyclopropenone (DPC). The source of this sequence is a woman aged 45-60 years with alopecia areata. Some clones in this sample may be carry-over from other donors' samples.

The CDR3 bases are TGTGCCAGCAGCTTAGGAGGGGGCGCGCCTTCACCCCTCCACTTT. Translating gives CASSLGGGAPSPLHF. This rearrangement joins TRBV7-9 to TRBJ1-6; 7 bases match TRBD1. The trim removed 1 base at V and 9 bases at J, leaving 6 bases unmatched. Germline V gene data show CDR1 as SEHNR and CDR2 as FQNEAQ (reference sequence). CDR3 length: 15 amino acids.